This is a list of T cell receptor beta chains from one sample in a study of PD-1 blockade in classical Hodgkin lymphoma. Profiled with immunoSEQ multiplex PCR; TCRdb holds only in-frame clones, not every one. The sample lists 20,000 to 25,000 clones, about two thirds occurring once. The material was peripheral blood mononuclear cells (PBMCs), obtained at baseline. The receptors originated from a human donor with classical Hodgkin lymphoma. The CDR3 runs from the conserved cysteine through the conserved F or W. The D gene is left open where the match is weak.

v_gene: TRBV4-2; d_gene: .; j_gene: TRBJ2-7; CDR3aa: CASSQDAAVPYEQYF
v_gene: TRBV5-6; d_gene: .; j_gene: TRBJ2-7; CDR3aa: CASSLGTVTYEQYF
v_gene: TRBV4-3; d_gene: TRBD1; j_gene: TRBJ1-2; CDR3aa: CASSPTGGSGGYTF
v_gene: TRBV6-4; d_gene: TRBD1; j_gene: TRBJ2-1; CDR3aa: CASSDSTGGYNEQFF
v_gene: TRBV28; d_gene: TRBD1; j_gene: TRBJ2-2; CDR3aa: CASTDDRGLHTGELFF
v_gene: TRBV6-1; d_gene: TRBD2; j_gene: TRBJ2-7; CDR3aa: CASSDLGGTYEQYF
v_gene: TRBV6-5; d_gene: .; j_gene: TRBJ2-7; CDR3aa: CASSYSTTYEQYF
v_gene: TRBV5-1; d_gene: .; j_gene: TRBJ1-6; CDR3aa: CASSSQGSSYNSPLHF
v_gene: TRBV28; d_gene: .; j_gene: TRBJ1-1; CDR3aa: CASIDTGTLNTEAFF
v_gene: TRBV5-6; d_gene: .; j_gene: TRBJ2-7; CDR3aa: CASSSAATGLHEQYF
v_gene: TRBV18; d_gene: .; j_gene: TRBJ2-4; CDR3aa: CASSPSGSTKNIQYF
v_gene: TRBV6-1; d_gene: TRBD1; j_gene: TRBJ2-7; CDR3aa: CASRRDRERTYEQYF
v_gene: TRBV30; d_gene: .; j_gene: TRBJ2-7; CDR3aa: CAWSVTQGGEQYF
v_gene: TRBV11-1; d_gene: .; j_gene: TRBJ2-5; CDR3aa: CASSPGGTQETQYF
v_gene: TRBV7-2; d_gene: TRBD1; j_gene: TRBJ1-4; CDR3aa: CASSATGTGNEKLFF
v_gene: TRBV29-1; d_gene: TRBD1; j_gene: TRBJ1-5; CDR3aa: CSVEYQGVDQPQHF
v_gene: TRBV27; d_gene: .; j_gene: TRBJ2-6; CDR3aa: CASTSSGANVLTF
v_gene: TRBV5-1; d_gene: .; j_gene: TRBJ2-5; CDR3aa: CASSLGSAGSQETQYF
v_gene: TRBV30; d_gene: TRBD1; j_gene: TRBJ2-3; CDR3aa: CAWSVGTGGPTDTQYF
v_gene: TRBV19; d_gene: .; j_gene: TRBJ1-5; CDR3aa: CATALQYSNQPQHF
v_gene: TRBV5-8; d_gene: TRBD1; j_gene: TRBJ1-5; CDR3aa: CASSLGTGEGPQHF
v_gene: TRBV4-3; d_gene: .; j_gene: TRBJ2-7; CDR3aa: CASSQGRVGRGYEQYF
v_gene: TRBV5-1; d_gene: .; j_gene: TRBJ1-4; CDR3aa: CASSFGGSTNEKLFF
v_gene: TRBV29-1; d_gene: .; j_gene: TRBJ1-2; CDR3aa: CSVEIPPGIHDGYTF
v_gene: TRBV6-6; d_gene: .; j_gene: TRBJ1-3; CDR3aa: CASRGTNTIYF
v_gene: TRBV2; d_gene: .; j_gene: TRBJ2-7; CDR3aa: CASSEAGWGTSSPYF
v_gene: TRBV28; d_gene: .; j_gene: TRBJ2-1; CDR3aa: CASTKPRGLQFF
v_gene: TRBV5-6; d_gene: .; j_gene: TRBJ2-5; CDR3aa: CASSLWETQYF
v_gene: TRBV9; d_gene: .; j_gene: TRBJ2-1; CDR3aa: CASSVAPGFYNEQFF
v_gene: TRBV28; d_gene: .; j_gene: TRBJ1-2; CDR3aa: CASKFIYGYTF
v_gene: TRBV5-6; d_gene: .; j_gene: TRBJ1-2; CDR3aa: CASSLSPELRYTF
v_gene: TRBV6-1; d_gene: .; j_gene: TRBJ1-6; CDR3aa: CASSDAGSPLHF
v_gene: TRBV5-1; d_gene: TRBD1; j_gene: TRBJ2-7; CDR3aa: CASSLGGTGDEQYF
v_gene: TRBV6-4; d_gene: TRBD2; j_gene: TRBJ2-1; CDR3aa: CASSPYQLAGSYNEQFF
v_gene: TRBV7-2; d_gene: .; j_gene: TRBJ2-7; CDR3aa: CASSSQRTAGPQYF
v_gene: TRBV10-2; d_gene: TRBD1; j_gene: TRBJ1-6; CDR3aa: CASSEDRGRNSPLHF
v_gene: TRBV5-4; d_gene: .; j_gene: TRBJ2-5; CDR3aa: CASSLLPAGTQYF
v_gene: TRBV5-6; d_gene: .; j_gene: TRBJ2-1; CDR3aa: CASSLAVGSHYRKNNEQFF
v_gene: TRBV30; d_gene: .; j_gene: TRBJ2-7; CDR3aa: CAWSGTAWQYF
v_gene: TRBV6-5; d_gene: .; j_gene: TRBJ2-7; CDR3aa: CASSRDIEGSYEQYF
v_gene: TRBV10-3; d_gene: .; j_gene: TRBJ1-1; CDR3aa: CAISEPGPWNTEAFF